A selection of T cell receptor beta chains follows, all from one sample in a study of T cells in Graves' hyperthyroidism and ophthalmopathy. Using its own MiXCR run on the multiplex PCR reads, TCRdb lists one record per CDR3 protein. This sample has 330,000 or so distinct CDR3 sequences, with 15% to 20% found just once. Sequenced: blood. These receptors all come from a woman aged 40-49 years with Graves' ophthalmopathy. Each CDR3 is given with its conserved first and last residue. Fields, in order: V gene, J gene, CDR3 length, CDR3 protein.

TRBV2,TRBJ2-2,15,CASRGTSGNTGELFF
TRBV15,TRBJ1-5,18,CATSREGVRGWDNQPQHF
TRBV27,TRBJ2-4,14,CASSVAAGGNIQYF
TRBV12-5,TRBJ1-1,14,CASVLDRGGTEAFF
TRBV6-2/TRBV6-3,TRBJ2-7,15,CASSYTQRGYYEQYF
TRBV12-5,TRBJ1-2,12,CASGPDSYGYTF
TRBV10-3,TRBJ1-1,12,CAISESPGNAFF
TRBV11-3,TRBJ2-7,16,CASSLFPREAHYEQYF
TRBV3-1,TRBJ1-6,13,CASSSNRGSPLHF
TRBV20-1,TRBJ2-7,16,CSARPAPGLAGEGQYF
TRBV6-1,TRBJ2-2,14,CASSKGANTGELFF
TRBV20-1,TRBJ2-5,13,CSAPTGGWETQYF
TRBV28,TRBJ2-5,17,CASTGRTGAPRGETQYF
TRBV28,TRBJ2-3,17,CASSFNWGGISTDTQYF
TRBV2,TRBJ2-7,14,CAGSSGAATYEQYF
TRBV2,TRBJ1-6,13,CASAMGDNSPLHF
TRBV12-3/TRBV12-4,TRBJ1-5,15,CASSPGTGNNQPQHF
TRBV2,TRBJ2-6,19,CASTARVGGSYSGANVLTF
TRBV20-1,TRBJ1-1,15,CSASSVGGLRTEAFF
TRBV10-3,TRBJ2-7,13,CAISAGFVHEQYF
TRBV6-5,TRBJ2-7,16,CASSSGPGTGGGEQYF
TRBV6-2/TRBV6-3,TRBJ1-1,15,CASSLDRGQNTEAFF
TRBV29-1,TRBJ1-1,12,CSVDSGTLEAFF
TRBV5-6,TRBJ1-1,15,CASSDRDGKNTEAFF
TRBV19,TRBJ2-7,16,CASSMGGVRPPYEQYF
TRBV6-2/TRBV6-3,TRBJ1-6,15,CASSYSPGPNSPLHF
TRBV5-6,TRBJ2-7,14,CASSFGTHSYEQYF
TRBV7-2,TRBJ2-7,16,CASSFGIAGGADEQYF
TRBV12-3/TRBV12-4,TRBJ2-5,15,CASSHETRNQETQYF
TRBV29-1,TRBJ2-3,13,CSVEGLGGNTQYF
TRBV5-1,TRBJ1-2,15,CASSLAPDTNYGYTF
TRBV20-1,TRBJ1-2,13,CSAPRQGAYGYTF
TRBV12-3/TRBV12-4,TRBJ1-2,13,CASHQGGTYGHTF
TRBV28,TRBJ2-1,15,CASSPRTHNYNEQFF
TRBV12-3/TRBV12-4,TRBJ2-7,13,CASSTRTHWGQYF
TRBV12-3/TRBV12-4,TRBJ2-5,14,CASSPRDREETQYF
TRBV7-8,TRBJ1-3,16,CASSLADAGSGNTIYF
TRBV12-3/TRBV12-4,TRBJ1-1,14,CASSEGARSTEAFF
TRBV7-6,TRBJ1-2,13,CASSLAPDYGYTF
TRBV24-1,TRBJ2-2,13,CATSDWGAGEPFF
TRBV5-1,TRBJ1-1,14,CASSFKVRNTEAFF
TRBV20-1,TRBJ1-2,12,CSASTSNYGYTF
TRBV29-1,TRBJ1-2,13,CSALDGNNYGYTF
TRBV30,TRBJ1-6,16,CAWTDQPGVGRSPLHF
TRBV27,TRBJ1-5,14,CASSPGQSGQPQHF
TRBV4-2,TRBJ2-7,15,CASSQVGAGGSEQYF
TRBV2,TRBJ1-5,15,CASSKGGGVHQPQHF
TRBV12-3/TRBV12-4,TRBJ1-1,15,CASAPSELLNTEAFF
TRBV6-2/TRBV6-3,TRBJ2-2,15,CASNPGQREIGELFF
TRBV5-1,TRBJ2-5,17,CASSLLGTSGRGETQYF
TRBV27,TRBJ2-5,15,CASSLLRGSRETQYF